This T cell receptor (beta chain) was sequenced in a study of cytomegalovirus exposure and HLA in healthy donors. Background on the study: In a later analysis, it was reported that the roughly 130 validation repertoires had been produced on the same platform as the roughly 650 repertoires belonging to the first cohort. General study points: The listing of 150 to 200 TCR beta chains classed them as cytomegalovirus-associated.

Regarding this clone: Antigen unknown.

V was pared by 0 bases and J by 4 bases, with 5 bases of the junction left unmatched. CDR1 and CDR2 (germline): SGDLS, YYNGEE. The CDR3 is made up of 16 amino acids. Using immunoSEQ multiplex PCR, the repertoire was profiled, and TCRdb retains in-frame clones only, with some absent. The sample contains around 86,000 clones, 93% of which appear only once. Sample: PBMCs. The chain joins TRBV9 to TRBJ2-3; 10 bases fit TRBD2. The receptor's source is a woman aged 25 to 39 in good health and CMV-seropositive. DNA for the CDR3: TGTGCCAGCAGCGTAGGAGCGGGAGGGCCCGCAGATACGCAGTATTTT. Its translation: CASSVGAGGPADTQYF.